The clone carrying this T cell receptor (beta chain) showed up just a few times. Time point here: week 3, after first cycle of checkpoint inhibitor. One draw preceded checkpoint blockade; another followed its first cycle at week 3. Apart from a couple of fast progressors, RECIST 1.1 response was judged 12 weeks post-infusion. The entry originates in a study of blood T cell dynamics during melanoma immunotherapy. Study summary: Metastatic melanoma patients received first-line pembrolizumab or nivolumab plus ipilimumab.

The table came from immunoSEQ multiplex PCR; TCRdb's copy has only in-frame clones and leaves some out. The sample consists of about 19,000 clones, nearly 90% of them appearing once. Germline V gene lookup returns CDR1 SGHDT and CDR2 YYEEEE. This CDR3 has 16 amino acids. With 3 bases clipped from V and 1 base from J, the junction kept 9 bases outside the gene matches. This sample comprised blood, obtained from a patient treated with checkpoint blockade. The chain is built from TRBV5-6 and TRBJ1-2; 7 bases map to TRBD1. The TCR was taken from a human donor with melanoma. In nucleotides, the CDR3 is TGTGCCAGCAGCTCAACCGCAGGGGGGGGTAACTATGGCTACACCTTC. This gives the protein CASSSTAGGGNYGYTF.